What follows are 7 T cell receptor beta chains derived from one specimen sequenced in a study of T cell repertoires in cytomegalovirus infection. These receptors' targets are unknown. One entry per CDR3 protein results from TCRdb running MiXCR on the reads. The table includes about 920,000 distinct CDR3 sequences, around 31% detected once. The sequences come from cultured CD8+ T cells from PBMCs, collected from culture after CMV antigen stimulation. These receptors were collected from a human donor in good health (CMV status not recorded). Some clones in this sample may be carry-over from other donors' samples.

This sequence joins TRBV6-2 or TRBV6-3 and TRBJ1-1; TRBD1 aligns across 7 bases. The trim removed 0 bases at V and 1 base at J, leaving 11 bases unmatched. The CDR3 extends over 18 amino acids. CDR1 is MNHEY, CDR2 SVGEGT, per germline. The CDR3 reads CASSYSIQRQGPNTEAFF. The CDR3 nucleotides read TGTGCCAGCAGTTACTCGATACAGCGACAGGGACCGAACACTGAAGCTTTCTTT.

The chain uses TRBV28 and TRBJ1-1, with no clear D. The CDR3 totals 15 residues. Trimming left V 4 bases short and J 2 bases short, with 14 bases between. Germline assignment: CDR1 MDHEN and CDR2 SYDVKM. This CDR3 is CASSSLVRINTEAFF. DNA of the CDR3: TGTGCCAGCAGTTCTCTCGTACGGATTAACACTGAAGCTTTCTTT.

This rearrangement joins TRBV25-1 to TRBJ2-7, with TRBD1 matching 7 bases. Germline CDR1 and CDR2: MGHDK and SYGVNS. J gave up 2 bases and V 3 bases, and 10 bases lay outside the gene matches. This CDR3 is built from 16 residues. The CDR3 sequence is CASSDSVGTDPYEQYF. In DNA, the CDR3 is TGTGCCAGCAGTGACAGCGTCGGGACAGATCCCTACGAGCAGTACTTC.

In nucleotides, the CDR3 is TGTGCCTGCGGGGGGGCATTAGATGAGCAGTTCTTC. Translation gives CACGGALDEQFF. The chain combines TRBV27 with TRBJ2-1, with 9 bases aligning to TRBD2. CDR1 MNHEY and CDR2 SMNVEV come from the germline V gene (reference sequence). Germline trimming cut 11 bases from V and 8 bases from J; bases unmatched to any gene: 7. The CDR3 is 12 residues long.

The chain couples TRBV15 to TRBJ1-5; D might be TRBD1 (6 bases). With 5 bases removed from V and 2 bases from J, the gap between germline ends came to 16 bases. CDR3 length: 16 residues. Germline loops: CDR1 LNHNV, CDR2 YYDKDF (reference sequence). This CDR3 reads CATSLKGVSGNQPQHF. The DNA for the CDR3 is TGTGCCACCAGCCTTAAGGGGGTTTCAGGCAATCAGCCCCAGCATTTT.

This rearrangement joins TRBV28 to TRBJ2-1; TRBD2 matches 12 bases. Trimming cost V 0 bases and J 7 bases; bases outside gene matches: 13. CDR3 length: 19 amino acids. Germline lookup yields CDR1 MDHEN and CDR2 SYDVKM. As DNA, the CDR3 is TGTGCCAGCAGTTTATGGGCTAGCGGGGGGGCCTCCATAAGAAATGAGCAGTTCTTC. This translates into CASSLWASGGASIRNEQFF.

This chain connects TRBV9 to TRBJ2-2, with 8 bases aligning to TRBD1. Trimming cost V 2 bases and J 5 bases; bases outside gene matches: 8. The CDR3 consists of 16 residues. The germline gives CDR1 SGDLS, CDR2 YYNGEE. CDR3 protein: CASSVTDRVLTGELFF. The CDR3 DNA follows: TGTGCCAGCAGCGTGACGGACAGGGTGTTGACCGGGGAGCTGTTTTTT.